Described below is a single TCR beta chain sequence and its context. The antigen remains unidentified. Using immunoSEQ multiplex PCR, the repertoire was profiled, and TCRdb retains in-frame clones only, with some absent. The sample includes 65,000 to 75,000 clones, roughly 80% of them seen just once. This specimen comes from a study of T cell responses to AZD1222 COVID-19 vaccine. Points from the study as a whole: Regions left unmutated in variants are reportedly the target of nearly half of spike-specific TCRs.

CDR1 is KGHSH, CDR2 LQKENI, per germline. Unmatched junction bases numbered 11, after V lost 3 bases and J lost 1 base. This CDR3 is built from 18 residues. The V gene is TRBV18, the J gene TRBJ1-4; 7 nucleotides align to TRBD1. This sequence was found in an adult who received the AZD1222 COVID-19 vaccine. The sample was peripheral blood, taken 28 days after the second AZD1222 dose. In DNA form, the CDR3 reads TGTGCCAGCTCACCGAGCGGGACAGATCCGCTAACTAATGAAAAACTGTTTTTT. It codes for CASSPSGTDPLTNEKLFF.